This T cell receptor beta chain was sequenced in a study of T cell changes during pregnancy in multiple sclerosis. TCRdb's table, derived via immunoSEQ multiplex PCR, lists solely in-frame clones and lacks some. The sample lists 95,000 to 110,000 clones; about nine tenths were seen once. Germline values: CDR1 GTSNPN, CDR2 SVGIG (reference sequence). The ends were cut back, 3 bases at V and 7 bases at J, with 15 bases in the middle. The CDR3 spans 13 residues. This chain joins TRBV30 and TRBJ1-2; a weak D match, TRBD1 (5 bases). The sample here was peripheral blood, taken in the third trimester of pregnancy. The TCR sequence derives from a female donor in good health, enrolled as a control in a pregnancy study. The CDR3 DNA reads as TGTGCCTGGAGCCGGGGGGGGGTGGGTGGCTACACCTTC. Amino acid sequence: CAWSRGGVGGYTF. Variable domain in full (rest from reference TRBV30 and TRBJ1-2): SQTIHQWPATLVQPVGSPLSLECTVEGTSNPNLYWYRQAAGRGLQLLFYSVGIGQISSEVPQNLSASRPQDRQFILSSKKLLLSDSGFYLCAWSRGGVGGYTFGSGTRLTVV.